The rows below give T cell receptor beta chains drawn from one sample of a study of blood T cell repertoires in COVID-19. TCRdb's copy holds only in-frame clones and misses some; the assay was immunoSEQ multiplex PCR. Found here are approximately 66,000 clones, 85% to 90% of them singletons; the top ten hold more than 6.5%. The sample taken for sequencing was peripheral blood. These receptors came from a human donor with active COVID-19. The donor label of this sample is uncertain. Each CDR3 is given with its conserved first and last residue. A D gene is named only where the DNA matches it firmly. For some rows the clone size is stated as once, few or many, or as a class when expanded; others skip it.

D gene	J gene	V gene	clone size	CDR3 DNA	CDR3 protein
TRBD1	TRBJ2-7	TRBV7-9	NA	TGTGCCAGCAGCTCCAGAACCTTAGGGACAGGGGTTCCCTACGAGCAGTACTTC	CASSSRTLGTGVPYEQYF
TRBD1	TRBJ1-4	TRBV27	NA	TGTGCCAGCAGTCCCGCCGGGACAGAGAATGAAAAACTGTTTTTT	CASSPAGTENEKLFF
NA	TRBJ1-2	TRBV30	NA	TGTGCCTGGAGTACCAGTAACTATGGCTACACCTTC	CAWSTSNYGYTF
TRBD1	TRBJ1-5	TRBV6-2/TRBV6-3	NA	TGTGCCAGCAGTTATCCCGGGACAGGGCCATTTAGCAATCAGCCCCAGCATTTT	CASSYPGTGPFSNQPQHF
TRBD1	TRBJ2-3	TRBV24-1	NA	TGTGCCACCAAATCCGGACAGGGGGGCAGAGATACGCAGTATTTT	CATKSGQGGRDTQYF
TRBD2	TRBJ2-1	TRBV27	NA	TGTGCCAGCAGTATCCGGGGACTAGGTGACAATGAGCAGTTCTTC	CASSIRGLGDNEQFF
NA	TRBJ1-2	TRBV5-4	NA	TGTGCCAGCAGTCGACTGTCAAATGGCTACACCTTC	CASSRLSNGYTF
TRBD2	TRBJ2-7	TRBV30	NA	TGTGCCTGGGCGGGACTAGCGGGGGGCCGCTCCTACGAGCAGTACTTC	CAWAGLAGGRSYEQYF
NA	TRBJ2-3	TRBV29-1	NA	TGCAGCGTTTACCGGGACTTTCTCACAGATACGCAGTATTTT	CSVYRDFLTDTQYF
NA	TRBJ2-3	TRBV15	NA	TGTGCCACCAGCAGAGATTCCCCCTTGACTTCGGGGGAGCCTTCTAGCACAGATACGCAGTATTTT	CATSRDSPLTSGEPSSTDTQYF
NA	TRBJ2-7	TRBV7-9	once	TGTGCCAGCAGCGACACAGGGTTGGACGAGCAGTACTTC	CASSDTGLDEQYF
TRBD1	TRBJ1-1	TRBV6-5	NA	TGTGCCAGCAGTTTCACAGGGGGTCGAGCTTTCTTT	CASSFTGGRAFF
NA	TRBJ2-7	TRBV6-5	NA	TGTGCCAGCAGTTACGGCAGGGACTCCTACGAGCAGTACTTC	CASSYGRDSYEQYF
NA	TRBJ2-7	TRBV5-6	once	TGTGCCAGCAGCTTGTTGGACAGAGTATACGAGCAGTACTTC	CASSLLDRVYEQYF
NA	TRBJ1-2	TRBV30	NA	TGTGCCTGGAGTGTAGAAGGCAGGGCCTATGGCTACACCTTC	CAWSVEGRAYGYTF
TRBD2	TRBJ2-4	TRBV6-5	NA	TGTGCCAGCAGCCCCACTAGCGGGGTCAAAAACATTCAGTACTTC	CASSPTSGVKNIQYF
TRBD1	TRBJ2-7	TRBV19	NA	TGTGCCAGTAGTATCTCAGGACAGGGCCAAGGGTACGAGCAGTACTTC	CASSISGQGQGYEQYF
TRBD2	TRBJ2-3	TRBV10-3	NA	TGTGCCATCAGCGTTAGCGGGGGGGCCTTAGATACGCAGTATTTT	CAISVSGGALDTQYF
TRBD1	TRBJ2-7	TRBV10-2	NA	TGCGCCAGCAGTGAGTCGACCGGGACAGGGGGCTGGGAGCAGTACTTC	CASSESTGTGGWEQYF
NA	TRBJ2-5	TRBV6-2/TRBV6-3	NA	TGTGCCAGCAGTTACGCCAGACTATCCCTGTACCAAGAGACCCAGTACTTC	CASSYARLSLYQETQYF
TRBD1	TRBJ1-1	TRBV27	NA	TGTGCCAGCAGTTTACAGGGGGTAAGCGCTGAAGCTTTCTTT	CASSLQGVSAEAFF
TRBD1	TRBJ1-4	TRBV28	NA	TGTGCCAGCAGCCAACATCGGACAGGGGGGAGTGAAAAACTGTTTTTT	CASSQHRTGGSEKLFF
TRBD2	TRBJ2-4	TRBV5-4	NA	TGTGCCAGCAGCTTGGAACTAGCGGGCGGCCCAGCCAAAAACATTCAGTACTTC	CASSLELAGGPAKNIQYF
NA	TRBJ1-6	TRBV19	NA	TGTGCCAGTAGTATAGAGGGGCGGAATTCACCCCTCCACTTT	CASSIEGRNSPLHF
NA	TRBJ1-2	TRBV25-1	once	TGTGCCAGCAGTCCCGACAGTTGGATCTATGGCTACACCTTC	CASSPDSWIYGYTF
TRBD2	TRBJ2-2	TRBV19	NA	TGTGCCAGTAGTATCCTAGCGGGAGTGACCGGGGAGCTGTTTTTT	CASSILAGVTGELFF
NA	TRBJ1-6	TRBV25-1	NA	TGTGCCAGCAGTGCCCCCGGGAGCAATTCACCCCTCCACTTT	CASSAPGSNSPLHF